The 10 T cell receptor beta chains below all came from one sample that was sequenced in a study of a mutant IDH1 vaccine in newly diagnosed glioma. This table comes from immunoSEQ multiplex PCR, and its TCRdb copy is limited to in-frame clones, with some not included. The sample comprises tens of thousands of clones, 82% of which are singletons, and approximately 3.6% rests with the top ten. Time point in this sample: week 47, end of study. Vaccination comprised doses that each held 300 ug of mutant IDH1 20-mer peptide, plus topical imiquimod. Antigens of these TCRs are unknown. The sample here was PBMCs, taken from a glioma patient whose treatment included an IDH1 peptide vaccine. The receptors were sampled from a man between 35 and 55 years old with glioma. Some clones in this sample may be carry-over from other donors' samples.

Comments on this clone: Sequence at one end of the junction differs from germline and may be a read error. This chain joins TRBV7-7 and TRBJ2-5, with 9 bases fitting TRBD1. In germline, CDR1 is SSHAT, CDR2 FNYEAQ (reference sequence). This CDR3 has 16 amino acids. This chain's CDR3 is CASSPSGTGFQETQYF. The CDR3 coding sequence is TGTGCTAGCAGCCCATCCGGGACAGGGTTCCAAGAGACCCAGTACTTC. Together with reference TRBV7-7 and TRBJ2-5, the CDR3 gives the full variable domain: GAGVSQSPRYKVTKRGQDVTLRCDPISSHATLYWYQQALGQGPEFLTYFNYEAQPDKSGLPSDRFSAERPEGSISTLTIQRTEQRDSAMYRCASSPSGTGFQETQYFGPGTRLLVL.

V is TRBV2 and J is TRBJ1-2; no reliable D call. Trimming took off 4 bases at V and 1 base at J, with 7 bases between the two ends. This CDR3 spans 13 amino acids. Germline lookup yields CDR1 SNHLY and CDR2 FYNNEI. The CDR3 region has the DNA TGTGCCAGCAGTGGGGGAGATAACTATGGCTACACCTTC. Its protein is CASSGGDNYGYTF.

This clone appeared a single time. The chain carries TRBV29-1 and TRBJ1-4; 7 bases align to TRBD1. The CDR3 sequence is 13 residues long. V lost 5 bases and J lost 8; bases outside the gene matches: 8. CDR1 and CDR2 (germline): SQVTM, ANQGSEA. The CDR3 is CSVYRGGEEKLFF. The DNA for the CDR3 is TGCAGCGTTTACAGGGGTGGGGAAGAAAAACTGTTTTTT.

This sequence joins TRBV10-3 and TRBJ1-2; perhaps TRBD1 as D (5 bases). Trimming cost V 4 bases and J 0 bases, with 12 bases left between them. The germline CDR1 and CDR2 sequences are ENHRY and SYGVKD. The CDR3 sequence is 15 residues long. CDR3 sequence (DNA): TGTGCCATCAGTGTCCCTGACAGTGCTAACTATGGCTACACCTTC. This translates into CAISVPDSANYGYTF.

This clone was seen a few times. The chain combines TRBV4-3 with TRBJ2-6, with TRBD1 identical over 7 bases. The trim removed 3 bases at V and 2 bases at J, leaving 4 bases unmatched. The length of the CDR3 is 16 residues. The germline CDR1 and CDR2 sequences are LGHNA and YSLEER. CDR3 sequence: CASSQDQGAGANVLTF. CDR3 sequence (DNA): TGCGCCAGCAGCCAGGACCAGGGGGCTGGGGCCAACGTCCTGACTTTC.

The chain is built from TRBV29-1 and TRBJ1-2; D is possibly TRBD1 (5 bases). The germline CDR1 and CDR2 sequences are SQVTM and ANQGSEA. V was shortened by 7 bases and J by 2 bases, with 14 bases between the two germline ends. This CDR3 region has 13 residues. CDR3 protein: CSGGGGLNYGYTF. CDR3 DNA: TGCAGCGGGGGTGGGGGGTTAAACTATGGCTACACCTTC.

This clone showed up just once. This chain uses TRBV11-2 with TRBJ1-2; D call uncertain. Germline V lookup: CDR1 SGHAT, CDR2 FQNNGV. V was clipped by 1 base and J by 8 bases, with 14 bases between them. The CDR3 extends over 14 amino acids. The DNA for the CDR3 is TGTGCCAGCAGCTTAGCGAGGGATGCCTGGGGCTACACCTTC. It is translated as CASSLARDAWGYTF.

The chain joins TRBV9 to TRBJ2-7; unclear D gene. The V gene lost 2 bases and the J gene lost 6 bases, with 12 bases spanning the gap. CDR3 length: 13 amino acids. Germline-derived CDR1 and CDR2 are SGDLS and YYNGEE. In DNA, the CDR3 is TGTGCCAGCAGCGTGGGCGGTCGTGGCGAGCAGTACTTC. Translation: CASSVGGRGEQYF. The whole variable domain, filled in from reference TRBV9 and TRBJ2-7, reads DSGVTQTPKHLITATGQRVTLRCSPRSGDLSVYWYQQSLDQGLQFLIQYYNGEERAKGNILERFSAQQFPDLHSELNLSSLELGDSALYFCASSVGGRGEQYFGPGTRLTVT.

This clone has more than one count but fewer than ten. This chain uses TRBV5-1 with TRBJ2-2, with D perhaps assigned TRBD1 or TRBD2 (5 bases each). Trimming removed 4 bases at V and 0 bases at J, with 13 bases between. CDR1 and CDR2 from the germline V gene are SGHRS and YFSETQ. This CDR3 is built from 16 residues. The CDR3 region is CASSLNLGANTGELFF. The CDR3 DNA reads TGCGCCAGCAGCCTGAATTTGGGGGCGAACACCGGGGAGCTGTTTTTT.

The DNA of the CDR3 is TGTGCCAGCAGTTCGACAGGGAGGAGCACTGAAGCTTTCTTT. Encoded protein: CASSSTGRSTEAFF. This sequence joins TRBV27 and TRBJ1-1, with TRBD1 matching over 7 bases. The length of the CDR3 is 14 residues. Trimming at V came to 4 bases and at J to 4 bases, leaving 6 bases not matched to a gene. CDR1 MNHEY and CDR2 SMNVEV come from the germline V gene (reference sequence).